This T cell receptor beta chain was sequenced in a study of T cells in Graves' hyperthyroidism and ophthalmopathy. This clonotype was picked up many times. Germline V gene lookup returns CDR1 SGHVS and CDR2 FNYEAQ. The CDR3 is 18 residues long. V was clipped by 4 bases and J by 4 bases, with 20 bases between them. The CDR3 regions of TCR beta were amplified from RNA transcripts. The HTBI primer set drove a first-round RT-PCR of the TCR CDR3. TCRdb reprocessed the multiplex PCR reads with MiXCR, giving one entry per CDR3 protein. The table includes 400,000 or so distinct CDR3 sequences, roughly 15% detected once.

The V call is TRBV7-6, the J call TRBJ2-6; TRBD1 is a possible D gene (6 bases). Sequencing was done on a sample of blood. The clonotype originates from a woman younger than 45 with Graves' ophthalmopathy. The CDR3 DNA follows: TGTGCCAGCAGCTATAAAACAGGGTTCCAATCGGGGGCCAACGTCCTGACTTTC. Translation: CASSYKTGFQSGANVLTF. The variable domain in full, completed from reference TRBV7-6 and TRBJ2-6, reads GAGVSQSPRYKVTKRGQDVALRCDPISGHVSLYWYRQALGQGPEFLTYFNYEAQQDKSGLPNDRFSAERPEGSISTLTIQRTEQRDSAMYRCASSYKTGFQSGANVLTFGAGSRLTVL.